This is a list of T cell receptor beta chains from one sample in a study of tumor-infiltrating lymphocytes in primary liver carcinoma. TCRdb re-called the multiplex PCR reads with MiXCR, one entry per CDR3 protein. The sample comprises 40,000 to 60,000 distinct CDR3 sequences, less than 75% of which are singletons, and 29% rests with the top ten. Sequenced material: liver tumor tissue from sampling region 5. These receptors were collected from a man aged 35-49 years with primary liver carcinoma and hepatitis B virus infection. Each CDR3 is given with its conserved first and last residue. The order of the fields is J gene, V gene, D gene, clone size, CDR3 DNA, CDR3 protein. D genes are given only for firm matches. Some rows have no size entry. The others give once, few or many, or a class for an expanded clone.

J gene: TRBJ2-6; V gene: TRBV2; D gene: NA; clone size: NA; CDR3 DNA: TGTGCCAGCAGTGAAGATCACTCTGGGGTCAACGTCCTGACTTTC; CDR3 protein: CASSEDHSGVNVLTF
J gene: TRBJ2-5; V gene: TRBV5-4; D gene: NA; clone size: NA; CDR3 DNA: TGTGCCAACAGCTTGGCGTCAGGCGTAGAGACCCAGTACTTC; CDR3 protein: CANSLASGVETQYF
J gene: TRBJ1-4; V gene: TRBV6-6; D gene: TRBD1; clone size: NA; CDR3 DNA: TGTGCCAGCAGTAAGGGACAGGATAATGAAAAACTGGTTTTT; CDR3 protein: CASSKGQDNEKLVF
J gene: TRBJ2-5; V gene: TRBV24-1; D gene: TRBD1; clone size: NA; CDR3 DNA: TGTGCCACCAGCAGAACAGGGGAAGGGGGAGAGACCCAGTACTTC; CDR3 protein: CATSRTGEGGETQYF
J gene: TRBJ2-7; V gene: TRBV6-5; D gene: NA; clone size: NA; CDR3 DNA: TGTGCCAGCTACCCGGGGCAGAGGCACTACGAGCAGTACTTC; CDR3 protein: CASYPGQRHYEQYF
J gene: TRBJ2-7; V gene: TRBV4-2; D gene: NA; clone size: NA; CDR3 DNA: TGTGCCAGCGGCCATCTTCTGGCCTACGAGCAGTATTTC; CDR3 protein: CASGHLLAYEQYF
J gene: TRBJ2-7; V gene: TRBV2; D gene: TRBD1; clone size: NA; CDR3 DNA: TGTGCCAGCAGTGAAATGGGACAGGGGACCAAGCAGTACTTC; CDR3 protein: CASSEMGQGTKQYF
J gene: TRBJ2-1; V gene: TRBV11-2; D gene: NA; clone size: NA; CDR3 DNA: TGTGCCGGCAGCCCGGAGTACAATGAACAATTCTTC; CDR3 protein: CAGSPEYNEQFF
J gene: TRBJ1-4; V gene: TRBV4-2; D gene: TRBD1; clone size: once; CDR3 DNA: TGTGTCAGCAGCCAATATAAGGGGGCGAATGATGAAAAACTATTTTTT; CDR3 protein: CVSSQYKGANDEKLFF
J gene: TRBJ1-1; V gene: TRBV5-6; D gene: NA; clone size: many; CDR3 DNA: TGTGCCAGCAGCCTAGGGTGGGTGGACGTGACTGAAGCTTTCTTT; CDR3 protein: CASSLGWVDVTEAFF
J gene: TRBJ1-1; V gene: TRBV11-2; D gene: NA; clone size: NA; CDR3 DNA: TGTGTCAGCAGCTTAGGCGGGACCGAAGCTCTCTTT; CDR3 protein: CVSSLGGTEALF
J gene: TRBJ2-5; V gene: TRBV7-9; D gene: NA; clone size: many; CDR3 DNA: TGTGCCAGCAGCGCGAACATAAGAAACCAAGAGACCCAGTACTTC; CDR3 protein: CASSANIRNQETQYF
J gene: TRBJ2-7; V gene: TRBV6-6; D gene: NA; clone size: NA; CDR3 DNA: TGTGCCAAGAGTTATCCGCGTTACGAGCAGTACTTC; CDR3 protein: CAKSYPRYEQYF
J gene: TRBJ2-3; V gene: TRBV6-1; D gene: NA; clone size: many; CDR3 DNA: TGTGCCAGCAGTACCATCGACAGAGGCACAGATACGCAGTATTTT; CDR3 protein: CASSTIDRGTDTQYF
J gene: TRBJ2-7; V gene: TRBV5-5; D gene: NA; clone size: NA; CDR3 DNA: TGTGCCAGCAGTCCCGGGATAGGGGGAAGTGGCCCCCTCTACGAGCAGTACTTT; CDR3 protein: CASSPGIGGSGPLYEQYF
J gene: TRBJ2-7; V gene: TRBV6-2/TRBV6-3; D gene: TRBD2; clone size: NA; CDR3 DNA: TGTGCCAGCAGTTGCAGGACTAGCGGGAGGACCTTCTCCTACGAGCAGTACTTC; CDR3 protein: CASSCRTSGRTFSYEQYF
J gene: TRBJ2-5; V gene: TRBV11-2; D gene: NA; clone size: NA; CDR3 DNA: TGTGTCAGTAGATGCCGGGACTCAGCCCACCAAGAGACCCAGTACTTC; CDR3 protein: CVSRCRDSAHQETQYF
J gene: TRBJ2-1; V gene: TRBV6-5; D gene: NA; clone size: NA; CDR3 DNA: TGTGCCAGCAGATATGGACTTGCGGGGCACAATGAACGGTTCTTC; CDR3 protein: CASRYGLAGHNERFF
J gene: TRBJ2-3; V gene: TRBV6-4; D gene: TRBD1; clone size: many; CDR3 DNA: TGTGCCAGCGGACAGGAAGAAACAGATACGCAGTATTTT; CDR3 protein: CASGQEETDTQYF
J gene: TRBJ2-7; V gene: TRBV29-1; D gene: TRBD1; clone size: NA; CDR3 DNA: TGCAGCGCTGAAAATGCAGGGGGTAACGAGCAGTACTTC; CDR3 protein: CSAENAGGNEQYF
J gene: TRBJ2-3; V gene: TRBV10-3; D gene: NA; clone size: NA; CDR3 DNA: TGTGACATCAGTGGGGGCGCAGGTACGGATACGCAGTATTTT; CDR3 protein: CDISGGAGTDTQYF
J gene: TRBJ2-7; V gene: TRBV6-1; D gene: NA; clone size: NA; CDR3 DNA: TGTGCCAGCAGTGAACAACAGGTCACCTCCGAGCACTACTTC; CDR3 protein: CASSEQQVTSEHYF
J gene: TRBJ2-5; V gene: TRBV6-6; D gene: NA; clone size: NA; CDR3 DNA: TGTGCCAGCAGTTACTCGGGCAGGAGTGAGACCCAGTACTTC; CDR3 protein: CASSYSGRSETQYF
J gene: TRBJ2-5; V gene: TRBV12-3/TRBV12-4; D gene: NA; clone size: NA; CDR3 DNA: TGTGCCAGCACCCCCGGCCGTGTGGAGAGCCAGTACTTC; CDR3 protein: CASTPGRVESQYF
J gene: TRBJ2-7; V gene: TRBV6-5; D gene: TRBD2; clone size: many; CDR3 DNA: TGTGCCAGCAGTTACGGCGGGAGGGGAGCCTACGAGCAGTACTTC; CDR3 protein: CASSYGGRGAYEQYF
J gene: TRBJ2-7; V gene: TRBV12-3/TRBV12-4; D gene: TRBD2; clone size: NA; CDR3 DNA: TGTGCCAGCACACTAGCGGGAGTTCTTAGCTACAAGCACTACTTC; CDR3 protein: CASTLAGVLSYKHYF
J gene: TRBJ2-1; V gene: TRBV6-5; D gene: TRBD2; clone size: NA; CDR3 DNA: TGTGCCAGCAGTCGCCGGGGACCAGCGGGATACAATGAGCAGTTCTTC; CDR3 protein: CASSRRGPAGYNEQFF
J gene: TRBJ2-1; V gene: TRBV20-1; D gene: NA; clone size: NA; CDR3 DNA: TGCAGTGCTAGACGTGCGGGAATTTCCAATGGGCAGTTCTTC; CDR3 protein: CSARRAGISNGQFF
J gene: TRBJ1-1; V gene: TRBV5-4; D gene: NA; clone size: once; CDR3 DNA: TGTGCCAGGAGCGGAGGGGACGGGAACACTGAGGCTTTCTTT; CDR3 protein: CARSGGDGNTEAFF
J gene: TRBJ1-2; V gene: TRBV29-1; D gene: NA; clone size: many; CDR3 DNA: TGCAGCGTTGAGACGATAGGGGCCTATGGCTACACCTTC; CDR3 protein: CSVETIGAYGYTF
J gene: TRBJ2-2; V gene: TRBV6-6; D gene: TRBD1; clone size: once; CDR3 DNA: TGTGCCAGCAGTTCCTTGGGGCAGGGGGCCCGGGAGCTGTTTTTT; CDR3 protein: CASSSLGQGARELFF
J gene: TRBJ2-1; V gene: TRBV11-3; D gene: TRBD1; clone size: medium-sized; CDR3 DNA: TGTGCCAGCAGCCTCGGGACAGGTAGGGTCAATGAGCAGTTCTTC; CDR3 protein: CASSLGTGRVNEQFF
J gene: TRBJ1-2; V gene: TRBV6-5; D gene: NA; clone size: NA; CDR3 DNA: TGTACCAGAAGTTACCTGAGGGGAGGCAGGGAAAATGGCTACACCTTC; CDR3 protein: CTRSYLRGGRENGYTF
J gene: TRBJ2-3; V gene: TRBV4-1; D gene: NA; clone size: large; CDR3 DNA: TGCGCCAGCAGCCAAGAGCCTAGCGGCACAGATACGCAGTATTTT; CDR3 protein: CASSQEPSGTDTQYF
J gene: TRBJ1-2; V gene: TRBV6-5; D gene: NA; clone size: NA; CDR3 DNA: TGTGCCAGCAGCCAGACAGCTAACTATGGTTACACCTTC; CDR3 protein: CASSQTANYGYTF
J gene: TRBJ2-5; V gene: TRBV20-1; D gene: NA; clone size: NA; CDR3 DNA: TGCAGTGCCTGGGGCGGAGAGACCCAGTACTTC; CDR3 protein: CSAWGGETQYF
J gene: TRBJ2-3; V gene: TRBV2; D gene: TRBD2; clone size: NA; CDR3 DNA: TGTGCCGGCAGTAGCGGGGGCGATACGCAGTATTTT; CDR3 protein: CAGSSGGDTQYF
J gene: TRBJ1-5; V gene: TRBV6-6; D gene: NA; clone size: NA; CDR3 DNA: TGTGTCAGAAGTTACCGAGTAGAGTGTAGCAATCAGCCCCAGCATTTT; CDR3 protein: CVRSYRVECSNQPQHF
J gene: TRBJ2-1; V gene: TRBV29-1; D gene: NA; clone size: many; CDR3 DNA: TGCAGCGTTGCCCGGACGCCTCAATTCAATGAGCAGTTCTTC; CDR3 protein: CSVARTPQFNEQFF
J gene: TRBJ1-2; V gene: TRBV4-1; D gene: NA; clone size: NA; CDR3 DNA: TGCGCCAGCAGCCCTAGAGAAGGGCGCTGCGGCTACACCTTC; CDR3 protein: CASSPREGRCGYTF
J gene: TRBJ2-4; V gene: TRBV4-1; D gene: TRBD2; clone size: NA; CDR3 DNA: TGCGCCAGCAGCGAAGATTCGGGGGGGAGCAGCACTGCCAAAAACATTCAGTACTTC; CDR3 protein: CASSEDSGGSSTAKNIQYF
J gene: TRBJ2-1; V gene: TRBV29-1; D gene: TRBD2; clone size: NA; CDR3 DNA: TGCAGCGGCCGGACTAGCGGGATGAATGAGCAGTTCTTC; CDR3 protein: CSGRTSGMNEQFF
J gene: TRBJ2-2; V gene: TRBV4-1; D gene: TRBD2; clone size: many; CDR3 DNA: TGCGCCAGCAGCCAAGTTAGCGGGAGGGCCGACACCGGGGAGCTGTTTTTT; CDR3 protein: CASSQVSGRADTGELFF
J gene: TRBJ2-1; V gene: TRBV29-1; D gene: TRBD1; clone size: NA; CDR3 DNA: TGCAGCGGATTATCGGGACAGAGGGTGGATGAGCGGTTCTTC; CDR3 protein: CSGLSGQRVDERFF
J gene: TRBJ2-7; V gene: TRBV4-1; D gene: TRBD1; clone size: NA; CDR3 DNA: TGCGCCAGCAGCCCACGAGGCGGACAGGGGACCTACGAGCAATACTTC; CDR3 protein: CASSPRGGQGTYEQYF
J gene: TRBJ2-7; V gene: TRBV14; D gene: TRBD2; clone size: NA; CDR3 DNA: TGTGCCAGCGGCCAATATAGCGGGTTTATATACGAGCAGTACTTC; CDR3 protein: CASGQYSGFIYEQYF